This entry features one T cell receptor beta chain sequence. Its antigen is unidentified. The sample is drawn from a study of radiation and T cells in renal cell carcinoma. Indicated time point: blood 4 weeks post-SBRT, at nephrectomy. Treatment denoted: 15 Gy SBRT to primary tumor, nephrectomy 4 weeks later. Nephrectomy followed 15 Gy stereotactic body radiation by 4 weeks. TCRdb's copy holds only in-frame clones and misses some; the assay was immunoSEQ multiplex PCR. The sample holds fewer than 80,000 clones, around 78% seen once. CDR3 length equals 13 residues. V was trimmed by 5 bases and J by 5 bases, leaving 14 bases between them. In germline, CDR1 is SGHNT, CDR2 YYREEE (reference sequence). Notes on the study in general: Top tumor clonotypes rose in blood 2 weeks post-radiation, then contracted.

The material sequenced was blood, taken from a patient whose treatment included radiotherapy and nephrectomy. This receptor was obtained from an older woman with renal cell carcinoma. This chain joins TRBV5-4 and TRBJ2-7; D gene ambiguous. DNA of the CDR3: TGTGCCAGCAGGTCGGCCGCGAACCACGAGCAGTACTTC. This encodes CASRSAANHEQYF.